One sample yielded the 16 T cell receptor beta chains listed below, sequenced in a study of cytomegalovirus exposure and HLA in healthy donors. Vbeta (60) and Jbeta (13) primers were used in the PCR. Profiled with immunoSEQ multiplex PCR; TCRdb holds only in-frame clones, not every one. The table lists about 160,000 clones, 80% to 85% of them singletons. Material for sequencing was PBMCs. The receptor set was obtained from a girl aged 2 to 10 in good health and CMV-seropositive.

On this clone itself: Germline is not matched at one junction end, which may reflect a read error. The chain employs TRBV6-5 and TRBJ2-5, with no clear D. The germline V gene has CDR1 MNHEY and CDR2 SVGAGI. This CDR3 region has 15 residues. DNA for the CDR3: TGTGCCCGCAGGCTCGACTCGTGGTGGAGTGAGACCCAGTACTTC. As protein: CARRLDSWWSETQYF.

This chain links TRBV5-1 with TRBJ1-1, with a tentative D call TRBD1 (6 bases). Per germline, CDR1 SGHRS and CDR2 YFSETQ. The CDR3 has 14 residues. V was clipped by 1 base and J by 1 base, with 8 bases between them. CDR3 coding DNA: TGCGCCAGCAGCTTGTGGGGGCAGAACACTGAAGCTTTCTTT. It is translated as CASSLWGQNTEAFF.

V usage is TRBV4-1 and J usage is TRBJ2-1, with a weak D call TRBD2 (5 bases). The V gene lost 0 bases and the J gene lost 8 bases, with 17 bases spanning the gap. CDR1 is MGHRA and CDR2 is YSYEKL in the germline V gene. The CDR3 runs to 16 residues. The CDR3: CASSQDWERATDEQFF. The DNA for the CDR3 is TGCGCCAGCAGCCAAGATTGGGAGAGGGCCACGGATGAGCAGTTCTTC.

CDR3 nucleotides: TGTGCCAGCAGTCTCGGGACTGGATACAATGAGCAGTTCTTC. As protein: CASSLGTGYNEQFF. The chain has TRBV6-6 and TRBJ2-1; a possible D gene is TRBD2 (6 bases). The CDR3 is made up of 14 amino acids. Between the trimmed V and J ends, which lost 5 bases and 4 bases, there was a span of 12 bases. Per germline, CDR1 MNHNY and CDR2 SVGAGI (reference sequence).

This clone was observed a single time. V is TRBV7-9 and J is TRBJ1-2, with D unresolved. This CDR3 has 15 amino acids. V was clipped by 6 bases and J by 3 bases, with 17 bases between them. From germline, CDR1 is SEHNR and CDR2 FQNEAQ (reference sequence). The CDR3 is CASSYPGLGYYGYTF. For the CDR3, the DNA is TGTGCCAGCAGTTACCCGGGATTGGGGTACTATGGCTACACCTTC.

The chain links TRBV10-3 to TRBJ2-1; TRBD2 is a possible D gene (6 bases). The CDR3 length is 13 residues. Trimming took 11 bases from V and 9 from J, leaving 20 bases between them. The germline V gene encodes CDR1 ENHRY and CDR2 SYGVKD. This CDR3 reads CAFSIAGLGEQFF. CDR3 bases: TGTGCCTTCTCGATTGCGGGGTTGGGTGAGCAGTTCTTC.

The V gene is TRBV30, the J gene TRBJ2-1; D unclear. Germline values: CDR1 GTSNPN, CDR2 SVGIG (reference sequence). V dropped 3 bases and J dropped 4 bases, with 7 bases sitting between them. CDR3 length equals 12 residues. The CDR3 loop reads CAWRSVYNEQFF. The CDR3 bases are TGTGCCTGGAGGTCCGTATACAATGAGCAGTTCTTC. The full variable domain, its missing parts supplied by reference TRBV30 and TRBJ2-1, is SQTIHQWPATLVQPVGSPLSLECTVEGTSNPNLYWYRQAAGRGLQLLFYSVGIGQISSEVPQNLSASRPQDRQFILSSKKLLLSDSGFYLCAWRSVYNEQFFGPGTRLTVL.

The CDR3 DNA is TGTGCCAGCAGTGTGGGGGGGGTAGGTCAGCCCCAGCATTTT. Amino acid sequence: CASSVGGVGQPQHF. The chain recombines TRBV2 with TRBJ1-5; D is perhaps TRBD1 (5 bases). The V and J ends lost 4 bases and 6 bases respectively, with 13 bases between them. The germline CDR1 and CDR2 sequences are SNHLY and FYNNEI. This CDR3 spans 14 amino acids.

The gene calls are TRBV27 and TRBJ1-5, with a possible D match to TRBD1 (6 bases). V shed 0 bases and J shed 7 bases, with 25 bases lying between them. Germline V gives CDR1 MNHEY, CDR2 SMNVEV (reference sequence). The CDR3 has 19 amino acids. The CDR3 DNA follows: TGTGCCAGCAGTTTATCTAAAGCCGGGGGGCGAACCGGGCCCCAGCCCCAGCATTTT. It encodes CASSLSKAGGRTGPQPQHF.

The chain uses TRBV27 and TRBJ2-5, with 7 bases aligning to TRBD2. Germline trimming cut 6 bases from V and 5 bases from J; bases unmatched to any gene: 9. This CDR3 spans 14 amino acids. CDR1 MNHEY and CDR2 SMNVEV come from the germline V gene (reference sequence). The CDR3 bases are TGTGCCAGCAGCCTATGGGGGGGAGGGGAGACCCAGTACTTC. It specifies CASSLWGGGETQYF.

This chain uses TRBV12-5 with TRBJ2-7; 7 positions agree with TRBD1. The germline V gene encodes CDR1 LGHNT and CDR2 FRNRAP. Germline trimming cut 2 bases from V and 5 bases from J; bases unmatched to any gene: 6. This CDR3 contains 14 residues. CDR3 residues: CASGLQGVLHEQYF. For the CDR3, the DNA is TGTGCTAGTGGTTTGCAGGGGGTTTTACACGAGCAGTACTTC.

The chain employs TRBV19 and TRBJ1-2; TRBD1 might be the D (5 bases). The CDR3 extends over 13 amino acids. Trimming left V 7 bases short and J 0 bases short, with 9 bases between. The germline CDR1 and CDR2 sequences are LNHDA and SQIVND (reference sequence). CDR3 protein: CASTGGSNYGYTF. The CDR3 DNA follows: TGTGCCAGTACTGGGGGGTCTAACTATGGCTACACCTTC. The full variable domain, rest sourced from reference TRBV19 and TRBJ1-2, is DGGITQSPKYLFRKEGQNVTLSCEQNLNHDAMYWYRQDPGQGLRLIYYSQIVNDFQKGDIAEGYSVSREKKESFPLTVTSAQKNPTAFYLCASTGGSNYGYTFGSGTRLTVV.

The chain has TRBV11-2 and TRBJ1-1; D is perhaps TRBD1 (5 bases). The CDR3 is 14 amino acids. Trimming pared 5 bases from V and 4 bases from J, leaving 14 bases between. CDR1 is SGHAT, CDR2 FQNNGV, per germline. The DNA for the CDR3 is TGTGCCAGCAGCCTGGGGGAGGGTGGCACTGAAGCTTTCTTT. Its translation is CASSLGEGGTEAFF.

Notes on this clone: A junction end diverges from the germline sequence, so it may reflect a read error. V and J are TRBV5-6 and TRBJ2-6, with no clear D. The CDR3 consists of 15 residues. Germline V gene lookup returns CDR1 SGHDT and CDR2 YYEEEE. The CDR3 region is CASGQVEIDTNVPTF. The CDR3 DNA reads as TGTGCCAGCGGTCAGGTTGAAATCGATACCAACGTCCCGACTTTC.

CDR3 coding DNA: TGTGCCAGTTCATCCAACACTGAAGCTTTCTTT. Its protein is CASSSNTEAFF. The chain employs TRBV19 and TRBJ1-1, with D uncertain. The CDR3 sequence is 11 residues long. Trimming removed 8 bases from V and 2 bases from J, with 6 bases in between. CDR1 and CDR2 (germline): LNHDA, SQIVND (reference sequence). Together with reference TRBV19 and TRBJ1-1, the CDR3 gives the full variable domain: DGGITQSPKYLFRKEGQNVTLSCEQNLNHDAMYWYRQDPGQGLRLIYYSQIVNDFQKGDIAEGYSVSREKKESFPLTVTSAQKNPTAFYLCASSSNTEAFFGQGTRLTVV.

This rearrangement joins TRBV6-5 to TRBJ2-7; D perhaps matches TRBD1 (5 bases). V lost 6 bases and J lost 3, with 15 bases in between. The CDR3 spans 14 residues. Germline V gives CDR1 MNHEY, CDR2 SVGAGI. CDR3 sequence reads: CASSTLDSDYEQYF. CDR3 bases: TGTGCCAGCAGCACACTCGACAGTGACTACGAGCAGTACTTC.